The present T cell receptor beta chain was sequenced within a study of OX40 agonist ivuxolimab in advanced cancers. Across the whole study: Patients' therapy was ivuxolimab, an antibody that acts as an agonist of OX40 (CD134). Every 2 weeks, patients received ivuxolimab intravenously, dosed at 0.01 to 10 mg/kg. Findings and limits, study-wide: Some patients without response likewise showed low normalized clonal expansion. Researchers report that CD8+ T cells had, on average, more expanded clones than CD4+.

As to this clone: No antigen is known for it.

Trimming cost V 6 bases and J 9 bases; bases outside gene matches: 7. Germline V gene sequence: CDR1 MNHEY, CDR2 SMNVEV (reference sequence). CDR3 length equals 12 residues. Sequenced by immunoSEQ multiplex PCR; TCRdb stores in-frame clones only, minus some. The sample has 100,000 or so clones, under 90% seen once; the top ten hold around 1.8%. Sequenced material: CD4+ or CD8+ T cells sorted from blood, taken in a trial of the OX40 agonist ivuxolimab. The gene calls are TRBV27 and TRBJ2-7; 8 nucleotides line up with TRBD1. The receptor's source is an adult with an advanced solid tumor such as melanoma, head and neck, liver or kidney cancer. This chain's CDR3 is CASRTGEQGQYF. The CDR3 nucleotides are TGTGCCAGCAGGACAGGGGAGCAAGGGCAGTACTTC.